A single sample is the source of the 31 T cell receptor beta chains below, sequenced in a study of shared clonotypes between healthy human individuals. TCRdb's table, derived via immunoSEQ multiplex PCR, lists solely in-frame clones and lacks some. The sample yields approximately 2.5 million clones, more than 85% seen once. The sequenced sample consisted of naive CD4+ T cells from PBMCs. The subset denotes: CD45RA+ positively selected. All receptors derive from a man younger than 35 in good health. Some clones in this sample may be carry-over from other donors' samples.

The chain combines TRBV5-4 with TRBJ2-7, with TRBD2 identical over 8 bases. The germline CDR1 and CDR2 sequences are SGHNT and YYREEE (reference sequence). The J segment lost 0 bases and the V segment lost 6 bases, leaving 20 bases of the junction unmatched. This CDR3 has 19 residues. CDR3 sequence (DNA): TGTGCCAGCACCCGATACTCAGGCGGGCGCGGGAGGTACTCCTACGAGCAGTACTTC. Encoded protein: CASTRYSGGRGRYSYEQYF.

V and J are TRBV6-5 and TRBJ1-5; D is unresolved. This CDR3 has 13 residues. Per the germline V gene, CDR1 is MNHEY and CDR2 is SVGAGI. Trimming removed 9 bases from V and 5 bases from J, with 14 bases in between. The CDR3 loop is CASRGPAYQPQHF. As DNA, the CDR3 is TGTGCCAGTAGAGGTCCCGCTTATCAGCCCCAGCATTTT.

V gene TRBV28 combines with J gene TRBJ2-7; 8 bases agree with TRBD2. The CDR3 is 14 amino acids. The germline V gene encodes CDR1 MDHEN and CDR2 SYDVKM. The J segment lost 4 bases and the V segment lost 3 bases, leaving 5 bases of the junction unmatched. CDR3 DNA sequence: TGTGCCAGCAGTTTGCACGCGGGGGGATACGAGCAGTACTTC. This encodes CASSLHAGGYEQYF. Combining the CDR3 with reference TRBV28 and TRBJ2-7 gives the whole variable domain DVKVTQSSRYLVKRTGEKVFLECVQDMDHENMFWYRQDPGLGLRLIYFSYDVKMKEKGDIPEGYSVSREKKERFSLILESASTNQTSMYLCASSLHAGGYEQYFGPGTRLTVT.

This chain joins TRBV6-5 and TRBJ2-7; TRBD1 matches at 7 bases. CDR1 and CDR2 (germline): MNHEY, SVGAGI. Trimming at V came to 0 bases and at J to 2 bases, leaving 4 bases not matched to a gene. CDR3 length: 15 residues. Here the CDR3 DNA reads TGTGCCAGCAGTTACTCCAGGGGGACCACCTACGAGCAGTACTTC. This translates into CASSYSRGTTYEQYF.

The genes are TRBV4-1 and TRBJ2-7, with 7 bases fitting TRBD1. Germline assignment: CDR1 MGHRA and CDR2 YSYEKL. There are 15 residues in the CDR3. Trimming removed 4 bases from V and 0 bases from J; junction bases left unmatched: 6. The CDR3 DNA reads as TGCGCCAGCAGCCTACAGGGGCGGAGCTCCTACGAGCAGTACTTC. Its protein product is CASSLQGRSSYEQYF.

This chain connects TRBV5-6 to TRBJ2-3; TRBD2 is a possible D gene (6 bases). Germline V gene sequence: CDR1 SGHDT, CDR2 YYEEEE. This CDR3 contains 17 residues. The germline V and J ends were trimmed by 0 bases and 6 bases, with 20 bases remaining between them. CDR3 coding DNA: TGTGCCAGCAGCTTGGTCCCCCCCCGGACTACGGGGGATACGCAGTATTTT. This gives the protein CASSLVPPRTTGDTQYF.

The chain links TRBV6-6 to TRBJ1-2, with TRBD1 matching 7 bases. Germline CDR1 reads MNHNY; CDR2 reads SVGAGI (reference sequence). With 4 bases clipped from V and 4 bases from J, the junction kept 3 bases outside the gene matches. CDR3 size: 13 residues. The CDR3 DNA reads as TGTGCCAGCAGTTCCGGGACAGTCTATGGCTACACCTTC. Translating it yields CASSSGTVYGYTF.

The chain has TRBV9 and TRBJ2-1, with 14 bases matching TRBD2. With V trimmed by 0 bases and J by 9 bases, 8 bases remained unmatched. Germline CDR1 reads SGDLS; CDR2 reads YYNGEE. The CDR3 loop spans 17 amino acids. CDR3 sequence (DNA): TGTGCCAGCAGCGTAGCGGACGGGACTAGCGGGAGCAGTGAGCAGTTCTTC. Translation gives CASSVADGTSGSSEQFF.

The chain is built from TRBV5-1 and TRBJ2-6; unclear D gene. The CDR3 extends over 16 amino acids. CDR1 is SGHRS, CDR2 YFSETQ, per germline. Trimming shortened V by 2 bases and J by 2 bases, and 11 bases separated the two germline ends. CDR3 nucleotides: TGCGCCAGCAGCTTCGAAGGGCTAGCTGGGGCCAACGTCCTGACTTTC. Amino acids: CASSFEGLAGANVLTF.

About this clone: Other DNA sequences in the same sample also yield this CDR3. The chain carries TRBV6-5 and TRBJ1-5, with TRBD1 matching 7 bases. The V gene end was trimmed by 6 bases and the J gene end by 5 bases; junction bases not matched to a gene: 4. This CDR3 has 13 residues. The germline gives CDR1 MNHEY, CDR2 SVGAGI. The CDR3 here is CASSRDSYQPQHF. The CDR3 DNA follows: TGTGCCAGCAGCAGGGACAGTTATCAGCCCCAGCATTTT.

In its sample, this clone was seen once. The rearrangement uses TRBV5-1 and TRBJ2-5, with D unresolved. This CDR3 region has 16 residues. V lost 3 bases and J lost 1, with 16 bases in between. Germline assignment: CDR1 SGHRS and CDR2 YFSETQ. The chain's CDR3 is CASSSDVMGPQETQYF. In nucleotides, the CDR3 is TGCGCCAGCAGCTCGGATGTAATGGGTCCCCAAGAGACCCAGTACTTC.

The chain joins TRBV6-5 to TRBJ2-1, with D possibly called TRBD1 or TRBD2 (6 bases each). This CDR3 region has 15 residues. The V gene lost 7 bases and the J gene lost 3 bases, with 16 bases spanning the gap. In germline, CDR1 is MNHEY, CDR2 SVGAGI. CDR3 in amino acids: CASNPRRGHYNEQFF. CDR3 in DNA: TGTGCCAGCAACCCAAGGAGGGGACACTACAATGAGCAGTTCTTC.

Comments on this clone: Within the sample, other DNA sequences also encode this same CDR3. The chain has TRBV14 and TRBJ1-4; 7 bases agree with TRBD1. The CDR3 sequence is 15 residues long. Trimming took 1 base from V and 7 from J; bases not matched to a gene: 6. Looked up from germline, CDR1 is SGHDN and CDR2 is FVKESK. The chain's CDR3 is CASSQVGQGVEKLFF. The CDR3 nucleotides are TGTGCCAGCAGCCAAGTCGGGCAGGGGGTTGAAAAACTGTTTTTT.

The rearrangement links TRBV2 to TRBJ2-2; no reliable D call. Trimming removed 3 bases from V and 7 bases from J, with 15 bases in between. In germline, CDR1 is SNHLY, CDR2 FYNNEI. The CDR3 extends over 15 amino acids. CDR3 region: CASSEASSYNGELFF. The CDR3 DNA reads TGTGCCAGCAGTGAGGCTTCATCCTATAACGGGGAGCTGTTTTTT. The variable domain in full, completed from reference TRBV2 and TRBJ2-2, reads EPEVTQTPSHQVTQMGQEVILRCVPISNHLYFYWYRQILGQKVEFLVSFYNNEISEKSEIFDDQFSVERPDGSNFTLKIRSTKLEDSAMYFCASSEASSYNGELFFGEGSRLTVL.

V gene TRBV30 combines with J gene TRBJ1-3; no definite D call. V was clipped by 7 bases and J by 2 bases, with 9 bases between them. The CDR3 extends over 12 amino acids. The germline gives CDR1 GTSNPN, CDR2 SVGIG (reference sequence). The CDR3 nucleotides read TGTGCCTTTAAGGGCACTGGAAACACCATATATTTT. Translation: CAFKGTGNTIYF.

The genes are TRBV4-1 and TRBJ2-1; no firm D call. V was shortened by 2 bases and J by 2 bases, with 16 bases between the two germline ends. Per the germline V gene, CDR1 is MGHRA and CDR2 is YSYEKL. The CDR3 runs to 17 residues. The CDR3 coding sequence is TGCGCCAGCAGCCAACCCGCAGGAATCTTTACCTACAATGAGCAGTTCTTC. This sequence encodes CASSQPAGIFTYNEQFF.

The V call is TRBV18, the J call TRBJ1-3; 7 positions agree with TRBD1. This CDR3 is 16 amino acids long. V dropped 2 bases and J dropped 2; count of bases not matched to a gene: 6. CDR1 and CDR2 (germline): KGHSH, LQKENI. CDR3 region: CASSPGRQGAGNTIYF. The CDR3 DNA reads TGTGCCAGCTCACCAGGGCGCCAGGGGGCTGGAAACACCATATATTTT.

This chain uses TRBV11-2 with TRBJ2-7; D not resolved. V was clipped by 3 bases and J by 3 bases, with 18 bases between them. The CDR3 consists of 16 residues. Germline V gives CDR1 SGHAT, CDR2 FQNNGV. The CDR3 DNA follows: TGTGCCAGCAGCTTGGTTCGGCGGCTAGGTAACTACGAGCAGTACTTC. This translates into CASSLVRRLGNYEQYF.

The chain links TRBV11-2 to TRBJ1-3, with D unclear. This CDR3 spans 14 amino acids. Germline CDR1 SGHAT, CDR2 FQNNGV. With 1 base removed from V and 2 bases from J, the gap between germline ends came to 6 bases. The CDR3: CASSLVQTGNTIYF. DNA for the CDR3: TGTGCCAGCAGCTTAGTCCAGACTGGAAACACCATATATTTT.

The genes are TRBV5-8 and TRBJ2-6, with D perhaps TRBD1 (5 bases). Germline V gives CDR1 SGHTS, CDR2 YDEGEE. Trimming left V 0 bases short and J 10 bases short, with 20 bases between. The CDR3 runs to 17 residues. In DNA form, the CDR3 reads TGTGCCAGCAGCTTGGAGGCACAGGCCGCCCCCTGGAACGTCCTGACTTTC. Its protein is CASSLEAQAAPWNVLTF.

The chain links TRBV4-1 to TRBJ2-7; unclear D gene. V lost 4 bases, J lost 3 bases, and 22 bases lay in between. This CDR3 region has 17 residues. The germline gives CDR1 MGHRA, CDR2 YSYEKL. CDR3 sequence reads: CASSPLPPVVRHYEQYF. The CDR3 nucleotides read TGCGCCAGCAGCCCCCTACCCCCTGTCGTCAGGCACTACGAGCAGTACTTC.

Of note for this clone: Its ends do not fully match the called genes, so a read error is possible. J is TRBJ1-2 and V is TRBV5-1, with 7 bases fitting TRBD1. Germline CDR1 is SGHRS and CDR2 is YFSETQ. The CDR3 has 15 amino acids. The CDR3 loop is CASRLGLGTVNGYTF. As DNA, the CDR3 is TGCGCCAGCAGATTGGGCCTGGGGACAGTAAATGGCTACACCTTC.

This clone was observed a single time. The CDR3 protein is CASSKVGATRNEKLFF. The CDR3 nucleotides read TGTGCCAGTAGTAAGGTGGGGGCCACACGTAATGAAAAACTGTTTTTT. This chain uses TRBV19 with TRBJ1-4, with D possibly matching TRBD1 (6 bases). The CDR3 spans 16 residues. V dropped 4 bases and J dropped 4 bases, with 16 bases sitting between them. Germline V CDR1 and CDR2: LNHDA, SQIVND (reference sequence).

The chain couples TRBV28 to TRBJ2-7; 7 positions match TRBD1. Losses at the gene ends were 8 bases for V and 3 bases for J; bases not matched to a gene: 7. Germline lookup yields CDR1 MDHEN and CDR2 SYDVKM. CDR3 length: 13 residues. This CDR3 reads CASRGQINYEQYF. For the CDR3, the DNA is TGTGCCAGCCGGGGACAGATTAACTACGAGCAGTACTTC.

To note about this clone: Other DNA sequences in the sample encode the same CDR3. The chain recombines TRBV6-6 with TRBJ2-2; D not resolved. This CDR3 is 16 amino acids long. V dropped 7 bases and J dropped 6 bases, with 21 bases sitting between them. Germline V gene sequence: CDR1 MNHNY, CDR2 SVGAGI (reference sequence). The CDR3 nucleotides are TGTGCCAGCAAATTCTTACGGATGACCGAACCCGGGGAGCTGTTTTTT. As protein: CASKFLRMTEPGELFF.

This clone was counted once. The chain has TRBV27 and TRBJ2-1, with 9 bases matching TRBD2. The CDR3 contains 16 residues. The germline V gene has CDR1 MNHEY and CDR2 SMNVEV (reference sequence). V shed 5 bases and J 9 bases; nucleotides not matched to a gene: 14. CDR3 nucleotides: TGTGCCAGCAGTCGAAACCCGGGACTAGCCCCTCGTGAGCAGTTCTTC. Translated, it gives CASSRNPGLAPREQFF.

The V gene is TRBV5-1, the J gene TRBJ2-5, with 14 bases matching TRBD2. The CDR3 sequence is 17 residues long. Germline CDR1 SGHRS, CDR2 YFSETQ. V lost 0 bases to trimming and J lost 1 base; unmatched junction nucleotides: 2. In DNA, the CDR3 is TGCGCCAGCAGCTTGGGTGGGACTAGCGGGGGCCAAGAGACCCAGTACTTC. Its protein is CASSLGGTSGGQETQYF.

The chain carries TRBV9 and TRBJ2-5; weak D call: TRBD2 (6 bases). The CDR3 consists of 15 residues. Trimming took off 0 bases at V and 2 bases at J, with 11 bases between the two ends. Germline V gene data show CDR1 as SGDLS and CDR2 as YYNGEE. The DNA of the CDR3 is TGTGCCAGCAGCGTAGGCGTCCGGGGGCAAGAGACCCAGTACTTC. Translation: CASSVGVRGQETQYF. Full variable domain (outside the CDR3, taken from reference TRBV9 and TRBJ2-5): DSGVTQTPKHLITATGQRVTLRCSPRSGDLSVYWYQQSLDQGLQFLIQYYNGEERAKGNILERFSAQQFPDLHSELNLSSLELGDSALYFCASSVGVRGQETQYFGPGTRLLVL.

V gene TRBV27 combines with J gene TRBJ2-6, with D unresolved. Germline assignment: CDR1 MNHEY and CDR2 SMNVEV (reference sequence). V gave up 2 bases and J gave up 0 bases, with 11 bases separating them. CDR3 length: 17 residues. CDR3 DNA: TGTGCCAGCAGTTTAGGGCGGCGCGCCTCTGGGGCCAACGTCCTGACTTTC. It yields the protein CASSLGRRASGANVLTF.

About this clone: Other nucleotide sequences from this sample produce the same CDR3. This chain connects TRBV5-1 to TRBJ2-3; D possibly corresponds to TRBD1 (5 bases). The V gene lost 0 bases and the J gene lost 0 bases, with 8 bases spanning the gap. The CDR3 runs 15 residues. Germline V CDR1 and CDR2: SGHRS, YFSETQ. The CDR3 reads CASSLARASTDTQYF. In DNA form, the CDR3 reads TGCGCCAGCAGCTTGGCCAGGGCTAGCACAGATACGCAGTATTTT.

This chain joins TRBV28 and TRBJ1-5, with TRBD1 identical over 9 bases. This CDR3 region has 15 residues. V was pared by 5 bases and J by 4 bases, with 6 bases of the junction left unmatched. From germline, CDR1 is MDHEN and CDR2 SYDVKM. The CDR3 DNA is TGTGCCAGCAGTCGCCGGGGGACAGGGAATCAGCCCCAGCATTTT. Translating it yields CASSRRGTGNQPQHF.